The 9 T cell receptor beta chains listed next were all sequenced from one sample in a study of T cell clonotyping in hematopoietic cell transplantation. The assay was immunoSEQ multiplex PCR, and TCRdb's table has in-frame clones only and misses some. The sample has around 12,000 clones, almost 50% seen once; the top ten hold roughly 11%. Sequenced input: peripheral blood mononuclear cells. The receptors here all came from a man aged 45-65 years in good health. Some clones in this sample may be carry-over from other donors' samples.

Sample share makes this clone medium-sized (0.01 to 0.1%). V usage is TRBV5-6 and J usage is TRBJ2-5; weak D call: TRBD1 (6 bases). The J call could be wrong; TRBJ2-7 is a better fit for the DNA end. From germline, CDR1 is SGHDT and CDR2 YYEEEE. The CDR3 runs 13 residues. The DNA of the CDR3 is TGTGCCAGCAGCGTGGACAGTCGCTACGAGCAGTACTTC. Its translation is CASSVDSRYEQYF.

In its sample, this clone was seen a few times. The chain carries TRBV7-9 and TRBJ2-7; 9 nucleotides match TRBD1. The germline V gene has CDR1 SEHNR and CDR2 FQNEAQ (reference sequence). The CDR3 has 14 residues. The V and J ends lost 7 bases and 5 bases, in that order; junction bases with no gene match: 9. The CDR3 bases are TGTGCCAGCACCGTAGGACAGGGGCCCCACGAGCAGTACTTC. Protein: CASTVGQGPHEQYF.

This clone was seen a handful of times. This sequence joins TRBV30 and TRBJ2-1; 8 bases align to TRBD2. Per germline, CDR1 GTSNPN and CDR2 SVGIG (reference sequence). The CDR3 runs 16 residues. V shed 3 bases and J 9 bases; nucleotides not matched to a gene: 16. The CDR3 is CAWSLPYTGGPGEQFF. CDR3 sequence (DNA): TGTGCCTGGAGCTTACCTTATACGGGGGGGCCAGGTGAGCAGTTCTTC.

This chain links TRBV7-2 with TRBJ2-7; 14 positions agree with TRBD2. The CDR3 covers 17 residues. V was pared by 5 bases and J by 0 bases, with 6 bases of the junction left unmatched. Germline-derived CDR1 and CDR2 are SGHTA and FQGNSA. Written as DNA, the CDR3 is TGTGCCAGCAGCACGGGACTAGCGGGAGCCCCCTCCTACGAGCAGTACTTC. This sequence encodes CASSTGLAGAPSYEQYF.

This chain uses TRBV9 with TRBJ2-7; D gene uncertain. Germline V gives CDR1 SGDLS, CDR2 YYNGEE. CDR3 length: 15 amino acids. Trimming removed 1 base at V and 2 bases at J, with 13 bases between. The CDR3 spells CASSVMSGPTYEQYF. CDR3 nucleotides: TGTGCCAGCAGCGTAATGTCAGGTCCGACCTACGAGCAGTACTTC.

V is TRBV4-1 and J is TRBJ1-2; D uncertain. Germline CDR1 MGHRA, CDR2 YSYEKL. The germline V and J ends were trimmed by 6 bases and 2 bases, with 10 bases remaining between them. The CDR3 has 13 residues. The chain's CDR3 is CASRSLYNYGYTF. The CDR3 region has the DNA TGCGCCAGCAGGTCGCTTTACAACTATGGCTACACCTTC.

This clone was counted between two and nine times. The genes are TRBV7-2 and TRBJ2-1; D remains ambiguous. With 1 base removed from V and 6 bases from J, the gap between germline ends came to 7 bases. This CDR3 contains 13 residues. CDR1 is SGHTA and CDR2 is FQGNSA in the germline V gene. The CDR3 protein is CASSLGPGNEQFF. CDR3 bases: TGTGCCAGCAGCTTAGGGCCGGGCAATGAGCAGTTCTTC.

CDR3 in amino acids: CASRQGGSYEQYF. CDR3 bases: TGTGCCAGCAGGCAGGGAGGATCCTACGAGCAGTACTTC. The J gene is TRBJ2-7, the V gene TRBV6-5; tentatively, D is TRBD2 (6 bases). The length of the CDR3 is 13 residues. V was cut by 6 bases and J by 1 base, with 10 bases left in between. Per the germline V gene, CDR1 is MNHEY and CDR2 is SVGAGI.

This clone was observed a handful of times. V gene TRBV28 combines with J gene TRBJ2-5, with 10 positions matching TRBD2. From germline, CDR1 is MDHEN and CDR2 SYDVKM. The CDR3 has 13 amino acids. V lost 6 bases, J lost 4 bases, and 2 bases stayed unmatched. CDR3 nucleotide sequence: TGTGCCAGCAGGTTAGCGGGAGGAGAGACCCAGTACTTC. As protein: CASRLAGGETQYF.